This is a list of T cell receptor beta chains from one sample in a study of T cells in Graves' hyperthyroidism and ophthalmopathy. TCRdb re-called the multiplex PCR reads through MiXCR, storing one row per CDR3 protein. Here the sample spans hundreds of thousands of distinct CDR3 sequences, about 16% being singletons. Sequenced input: blood. The receptors were gathered from a woman younger than 45 with Graves' hyperthyroidism. CDR3s include the opening cysteine and the closing phenylalanine or tryptophan. D genes are given only for firm matches. Clone size, where shown, is once, few, many, or a class for clones that have expanded.

TRBV7-7,many,TRBD2,TRBJ2-5,TGTGCCAGCAGCATCGGGACTAGCCCCCAAGAGACCCAGTACTTC,CASSIGTSPQETQYF
TRBV12-3/TRBV12-4,.,.,TRBJ2-2,TGTGCCAGCAGTTTCGCCAGGGCGGCGTACGGGGAGCTGTTTTTT,CASSFARAAYGELFF
TRBV7-9,many,TRBD1,TRBJ2-7,TGTGCCAGCAGCTTATTGACAGGGCGACCTTACGAGCAGTACTTC,CASSLLTGRPYEQYF
TRBV12-3/TRBV12-4,many,.,TRBJ1-5,TGTGCCAGCAGATTCCAGGGTCAGCCCCAGCATTTT,CASRFQGQPQHF
TRBV7-2,many,.,TRBJ2-5,TGTGCCAGCAGCTCTCCGGGGCCTGGAGGGACCCAGTACTTC,CASSSPGPGGTQYF
TRBV7-9,many,.,TRBJ2-3,TGTGCCAGCAGCTTAGTGGTGCAGGGATCAGATACGCAGTATTTT,CASSLVVQGSDTQYF
TRBV18,.,.,TRBJ2-2,TGTGCCAGCTCACCTTTTGGCGAGGCTGCGAACACCGGGGAGCTGTTTTTT,CASSPFGEAANTGELFF
TRBV20-1,few,.,TRBJ1-2,TGCAGTGCTGCCCGGGAGGCTAACTATGGCTACACCTTC,CSAAREANYGYTF
TRBV11-2,.,.,TRBJ2-7,TGTGCCAGCAGCTTGAATCAGGGGGGCCCCTACGAGCAGTACTTC,CASSLNQGGPYEQYF
TRBV2,many,.,TRBJ2-3,TGTGCCAGCAGTGAGACGGGACGGGTGCTTTTAGGTGCAGATACGCAGTATTTT,CASSETGRVLLGADTQYF
TRBV7-9,many,.,TRBJ1-2,TGTGCCAGCAGCTCCGATCTCCTGCGGGGAGGCTACACCTTC,CASSSDLLRGGYTF
TRBV5-1,.,.,TRBJ2-7,TGCGCCAGCAGCTGGGATGCCTCCTACGAGCAGTACTTC,CASSWDASYEQYF
TRBV6-6,.,.,TRBJ2-2,TGTGCCAGCAGTTACGGGACCGGGGAGCTGTTTTTT,CASSYGTGELFF
TRBV19,few,TRBD1,TRBJ1-1,TGTGCCAGTAGTGCCTCACCGGGACAGGGGGTCGAAGCTTTCTTT,CASSASPGQGVEAFF
TRBV20-1,few,TRBD1,TRBJ1-6,TGCAGTGCTGGTTCGACAGGGGTTGGCTCACCCCTCCACTTT,CSAGSTGVGSPLHF
TRBV5-1,many,.,TRBJ2-3,TGCGCCAGCAGCTTCAAGACTGTGACAGATACGCAGTATTTT,CASSFKTVTDTQYF
TRBV5-1,many,TRBD1,TRBJ1-4,TGCGCCAGCAGCCCGGGCGTGGGACAGGGGCCCTCAACTAATGAAAAACTGTTTTTT,CASSPGVGQGPSTNEKLFF
TRBV3-1,many,TRBD2,TRBJ2-1,TGTGCCAGTTGGACTAGCGGGAGTTTCCCATCCACCATACGCTACAATGAGCAGTTCTTC,CASWTSGSFPSTIRYNEQFF
TRBV30,many,.,TRBJ1-1,TGTGCCTGGAGTTCGGTGGTTGGGGCTTTCTTT,CAWSSVVGAFF
TRBV6-1,many,.,TRBJ1-1,TGTGCCAGCAGTCCTACTCACGCTAACACTGAAGCTTTCTTT,CASSPTHANTEAFF
TRBV7-9,many,TRBD1,TRBJ2-1,TGTGCCAGCAGCTCGGACAGGAACAATGAGCAGTTCTTC,CASSSDRNNEQFF
TRBV20-1,many,.,TRBJ2-1,TGCAGTGCTAAGAAGGGGACGGGATACAATGAGCAGTTCTTC,CSAKKGTGYNEQFF
TRBV7-9,.,.,TRBJ1-2,TGTGCCAGCAGCACGATAGGGACGGCTAACTATGGCTACACCTTC,CASSTIGTANYGYTF
TRBV19,.,.,TRBJ1-5,TGTGCCAGTAGTATTATCGACAATCAGCCCCAGCATTTT,CASSIIDNQPQHF
TRBV28,many,TRBD2,TRBJ2-5,TGTGCCAGCAGTTCCCGACTAGCGGGAGGGCGGGAGACCCAGTACTTC,CASSSRLAGGRETQYF
TRBV5-1,once,.,TRBJ2-5,TGCGCCAGCAGCTTGGCCTTCGACGGGCAAGAGACCCAGTACTTC,CASSLAFDGQETQYF
TRBV28,many,TRBD2,TRBJ2-1,TGTGCCAGCCACGCCGGCGGGAGCCCTTCCTACAATGAGCAGTTCTTC,CASHAGGSPSYNEQFF
TRBV15,many,.,TRBJ1-1,TGTGCCACCAGCAGAATCGACAGGAACACTGAAGCTTTCTTT,CATSRIDRNTEAFF
TRBV5-8,.,.,TRBJ2-3,TGTGCCAGCAACCAAATAGAAGGGGTCCCAAACACAGATACGCAGTATTTT,CASNQIEGVPNTDTQYF
TRBV7-2,many,TRBD2,TRBJ2-7,TGTGCCAGCAGCTCCGGACTAGCGGGAGGGCCTTTCCCTCAAAACTACGAGCAGTACTTC,CASSSGLAGGPFPQNYEQYF
TRBV11-2,once,TRBD1,TRBJ2-2,TGTGCCAGCAGCTTATTTGGGACAGATAACACCGGGGAGCTGTTTTTT,CASSLFGTDNTGELFF
TRBV10-3,few,.,TRBJ1-1,TGTGCCATCAGTGAAAGTCTTGGCATCCACACTGAAGCTTTCTTT,CAISESLGIHTEAFF
TRBV19,few,TRBD2,TRBJ2-3,TGTGCCAGTAGTTCTCGGACTAGCGGGAGTTTTGGTACGCAGTATTTT,CASSSRTSGSFGTQYF